These T cell receptor beta chains were read from a single sample in a study of CD8 T cells in ankylosing spondylitis. TCRdb redid the calling of the 5' RACE reads with MiXCR, one entry per CDR3 protein. Among some 800,000 distinct CDR3 sequences listed, 12% were seen once. The sequenced material came from blood, either unsorted or a sorted T cell fraction (not recorded which). The receptor set was obtained from a male donor with ankylosing spondylitis. Each CDR3 is given with its conserved first and last residue. A D gene is named only where the DNA matches it firmly. Not every row has a clone size; where given, it reads once, few, many or a size class.

size,V,D,J,DNA,CDR3
many,TRBV20-1,TRBD1,TRBJ1-5,TGCAGTGCTAGCCGGACAGGGGACAATCAGCCCCAGCATTTT,CSASRTGDNQPQHF
-,TRBV20-1,TRBD1,TRBJ2-5,TGCAGTGCTATAAGAGGACAGGGGGGGGAGACCCAGTACTTC,CSAIRGQGGETQYF
-,TRBV4-3,-,TRBJ2-7,TGCGCCAGCAGCCAAGATACTGCGAGGGCCGGCGAGCAGTACTTC,CASSQDTARAGEQYF
few,TRBV5-1,-,TRBJ2-1,TGCGCCAGCAGCCGACTACAGGGTGAGCAGTTCTTC,CASSRLQGEQFF
-,TRBV20-1,TRBD2,TRBJ2-5,TGCAGTGCGGTGACTAGCGATTCGGAGACCCAGTACTTC,CSAVTSDSETQYF
many,TRBV11-1,-,TRBJ2-1,TGTGCCAGCACCCTTCAGGGGGTGGCTAGCGGACGCTCCTACAATGAGCAGTTCTTC,CASTLQGVASGRSYNEQFF
-,TRBV28,-,TRBJ2-1,TGTGCCAGCAGTTTATGGGGGGGACCCTACAATGAGCAGTTCTTC,CASSLWGGPYNEQFF
few,TRBV24-1,TRBD2,TRBJ2-5,TGTGCCACCAGTGACCCAACTAGCGGGGGAGAGACCCAGTACTTC,CATSDPTSGGETQYF
few,TRBV7-9,-,TRBJ2-5,TGTGCCAGCAGCCAGGGACAACTGGAGACCCAGTACTTC,CASSQGQLETQYF
few,TRBV20-1,TRBD2,TRBJ2-1,TGCAGTGCTAGAGATGGAAGCGGGAGGGACAATGAGCAGTTCTTC,CSARDGSGRDNEQFF
few,TRBV20-1,-,TRBJ2-1,TGCAGCGCGGGCCAAACTGCGTACAATGAGCAGTTCTTC,CSAGQTAYNEQFF
many,TRBV10-3,TRBD2,TRBJ2-7,TGTGCCATCACCGACGGGAGGGCTTTCGAGCAGTACTTC,CAITDGRAFEQYF
few,TRBV30,-,TRBJ2-5,TGTGCCTGGCGGGAGTTGGGGACCCAGTACTTC,CAWRELGTQYF
many,TRBV20-1,-,TRBJ2-3,TGCAGTGCTAGCGGACACTCCACAGATACGCAGTATTTT,CSASGHSTDTQYF
-,TRBV20-1,-,TRBJ1-4,TGCAGTGCTAGCGTTGGTGGAAATGAAAAACTGTTTTTT,CSASVGGNEKLFF
-,TRBV5-1,-,TRBJ1-2,TGCGCCAGCAGCCGGGAGGAGGGGAGAGCCTATGGCTACACCTTC,CASSREEGRAYGYTF
many,TRBV29-1,-,TRBJ2-2,TGCAGCGTCTCAGGGAACACCGGGGAGCTGTTTTTT,CSVSGNTGELFF
-,TRBV24-1,TRBD1,TRBJ2-5,TGTGCCACCAGTGATTTAGTACAGGGGCAAGAGACCCAGTACTTC,CATSDLVQGQETQYF
-,TRBV2,-,TRBJ1-2,TGTGCCAGCAGTGGGGAGAGGGCCAACTATGGCTACACCTTC,CASSGERANYGYTF
few,TRBV5-1,TRBD1,TRBJ2-1,TGCGCCAGCAGCTCGGGACAGGGTAACTACAATGAGCAGTTCTTC,CASSSGQGNYNEQFF
many,TRBV20-1,TRBD2,TRBJ2-7,TGCAGTGCTAGTAGCGGGAGCTCCTACGAGCAGTACTTC,CSASSGSSYEQYF
-,TRBV7-9,-,TRBJ2-1,TGTGCCAGCAGCTTAGCGAAGGCGGTCTACAATGAGCAGTTCTTC,CASSLAKAVYNEQFF
-,TRBV11-2,-,TRBJ2-7,TGTGCCAGCAGCGAGCAGGTAGAGCAGTACTTC,CASSEQVEQYF
-,TRBV18,-,TRBJ2-7,TGTGCCAGCTCACCTCCTTATCACTACGAGCAGTACTTC,CASSPPYHYEQYF
few,TRBV10-3,TRBD2,TRBJ2-7,TGTGCCATCAGGGGGGGGTCGGGCAATTCCTACGAGCAGTACTTC,CAIRGGSGNSYEQYF
few,TRBV7-6,TRBD1,TRBJ1-5,TGTGCCAGCAGCCCGACAGACAGGGGAAATCAGCCCCAGCATTTT,CASSPTDRGNQPQHF
-,TRBV6-1,-,TRBJ2-1,TGTGCCAGCAACCCGACTCGTCCTTTTGGGCAGTTCTTC,CASNPTRPFGQFF
-,TRBV4-1,-,TRBJ2-7,TGCGCCAGCAGCCAAGTGACATTAGGGTACTACGAGCAGTACTTC,CASSQVTLGYYEQYF
once,TRBV7-2,-,TRBJ2-3,TGTGCCAGCAGCTTAAGGGGGGGTCGGCCGACAGATACGCAGTATTTT,CASSLRGGRPTDTQYF
many,TRBV7-2,-,TRBJ2-3,TGTGCCAGCAGCTTTTTATGGAAGACAGATACGCAGTATTTT,CASSFLWKTDTQYF
many,TRBV7-2,-,TRBJ2-3,TGTGCCAGCAGCTTAGCAGGATACCCCACAGATACGCAGTATTTT,CASSLAGYPTDTQYF
-,TRBV4-3,-,TRBJ2-2,TGCGCCAGCAGCCAATCGGCTAGCGCGAGGAGGGGCACCGGGGAGCTGTTTTTT,CASSQSASARRGTGELFF
-,TRBV5-1,-,TRBJ1-1,TGCGCCAGCAGCTTTGGCCCGGTGAACAGGGACACTGAAGCTTTCTTT,CASSFGPVNRDTEAFF
many,TRBV6-5,-,TRBJ2-5,TGTGCCAGCAGTTACTTCCCCGGTGAGACCCAGTACTTC,CASSYFPGETQYF
few,TRBV5-5,-,TRBJ1-6,TGTGCCAGCAGCACCCCGACCCGGTCCTATAATTCACCCCTCCACTTT,CASSTPTRSYNSPLHF
-,TRBV21-1,-,TRBJ2-3,TGTGCCAGCAGCAAGGAGATCCAGCGGGGTCCCACAGATACGCAGTATTTT,CASSKEIQRGPTDTQYF
-,TRBV7-9,-,TRBJ2-5,TGTGCCAGCAGCTTGAGGACACTCCAAGAGACCCAGTACTTC,CASSLRTLQETQYF
-,TRBV20-1,-,TRBJ2-2,TGCAGTGCTCGACCGGACGGGGAGCTGTTTTTT,CSARPDGELFF
-,TRBV27,TRBD1,TRBJ1-2,TGTGCCAGCAGCAGGGGACAGGTGAACTATGGCTACACCTTC,CASSRGQVNYGYTF
-,TRBV9,-,TRBJ2-5,TGTGCCAGCAGCGTAGCTCCACTAATTGGGGAGACCCAGTACTTC,CASSVAPLIGETQYF
few,TRBV4-2,-,TRBJ1-2,TGTGCCAGCAGCCAAGATGACAAACTAAACTATGGCTACACCTTC,CASSQDDKLNYGYTF
-,TRBV25-1,-,TRBJ2-1,TGTGCCAGCAGTGCGAGCCAGCGAGACTCCTACAATGAGCAGTTCTTC,CASSASQRDSYNEQFF
-,TRBV6-2/TRBV6-3,-,TRBJ2-1,TGTGCCAGCAGTCCGTTGACCAATGAGCAGTTCTTC,CASSPLTNEQFF
many,TRBV10-3,-,TRBJ2-5,TGTGCCATCAGTGAGTCGAAATCACCTGAGACCCAGTACTTC,CAISESKSPETQYF
-,TRBV9,TRBD1,TRBJ2-3,TGTGCCAGCAGCGTATGGCCAGGGGGTTCAGATACGCAGTATTTT,CASSVWPGGSDTQYF
few,TRBV7-9,TRBD1,TRBJ2-5,TGTGCCAGCAGCATCAGGGGGCAAGAGACCCAGTACTTC,CASSIRGQETQYF
-,TRBV20-1,TRBD1,TRBJ1-5,TGCAGTGCCCCAGACAGGGTCGGACAGCCCCAGCATTTT,CSAPDRVGQPQHF
few,TRBV6-1,-,TRBJ1-5,TGTGCCAGCAGCCAAGGGACCCACCCCAATCAGCCCCAGCATTTT,CASSQGTHPNQPQHF
many,TRBV20-1,TRBD1,TRBJ1-6,TGCAGTGCTAACAGGGGTAGGAATTCACCCCTCCACTTT,CSANRGRNSPLHF
-,TRBV7-8,-,TRBJ2-7,TGTGCCAGCAGCTACACAGGGAATCCCTACGAGCAGTACTTC,CASSYTGNPYEQYF
few,TRBV19,TRBD1,TRBJ1-5,TGTGCCAGTAGTTCGCGGACAGGGAGACGTAATCAGCCCCAGCATTTT,CASSSRTGRRNQPQHF
-,TRBV28,TRBD2,TRBJ2-3,TGTGCCAGCAGTTCCCCACTAGCGGGGGCGACTATTAGCACAGATACGCAGTATTTT,CASSSPLAGATISTDTQYF
few,TRBV7-8,-,TRBJ1-2,TGTGCCAGCAGCTTATCACGCGGGGGCTACACCTTC,CASSLSRGGYTF
few,TRBV5-1,TRBD1,TRBJ1-6,TGCGCCAGCAGCACGGGACAGGGAGATGGATCACCCCTCCACTTT,CASSTGQGDGSPLHF
many,TRBV5-1,-,TRBJ2-7,TGCGCCAGCAGCTTGGGACAGCAGCCCTACGAGCAGTACTTC,CASSLGQQPYEQYF
-,TRBV6-1,TRBD1,TRBJ1-1,TGTGCCAGCAAGAACCCGGGGACAGCGAACACTGAAGCTTTCTTT,CASKNPGTANTEAFF
many,TRBV7-9,-,TRBJ2-6,TGTGCCAGCTCTACCTCTGGGGCCAACGTCCTGACTTTC,CASSTSGANVLTF
-,TRBV20-1,-,TRBJ2-5,TGCAGTGCTAAAATGGGGGTGGAGACCCAGTACTTC,CSAKMGVETQYF
-,TRBV6-2/TRBV6-3,TRBD1,TRBJ2-7,TGTGCCAGCAGCAATACAGGGGGCGGCAAGCAGTACTTC,CASSNTGGGKQYF
few,TRBV7-2,-,TRBJ2-3,TGTGCCAGCAGCTTATTCACCAGGTCTAGCACAGATACGCAGTATTTT,CASSLFTRSSTDTQYF